The 21 T cell receptor beta chains presented below share a single source sample, sequenced in a study of blood T cell repertoires in COVID-19. Profiling relied on immunoSEQ multiplex PCR, and the TCRdb table lists in-frame clones only, not all of them. The sample records roughly 100,000 clones, about 87% being singletons. The sequenced sample consisted of peripheral blood. All receptors come from a human donor in a cohort sampled during active or convalescent COVID-19.

The V call is TRBV18, the J call TRBJ1-3; D gene unclear. The CDR3 covers 18 residues. Germline values: CDR1 KGHSH, CDR2 LQKENI. Trimming pared 0 bases from V and 0 bases from J, leaving 15 bases between. The CDR3 loop reads CASSPPGTGSYSGNTIYF. The CDR3 DNA sequence: TGTGCCAGCTCACCACCGGGCACGGGGTCCTACTCTGGAAACACCATATATTTT.

The J gene is TRBJ2-2, the V gene TRBV5-1, with a possible D match to TRBD2 (7 bases). CDR1 is SGHRS, CDR2 YFSETQ, per germline. The CDR3 extends over 15 amino acids. Between the trimmed V and J ends, which lost 3 bases and 5 bases, there was a span of 14 bases. CDR3 protein: CASSWGGARTGELFF. The CDR3 DNA follows: TGCGCCAGCAGCTGGGGGGGGGCGCGAACCGGGGAGCTGTTTTTT.

The J gene is TRBJ1-6, the V gene TRBV12-3 or TRBV12-4; D uncertain. The V end was cut by 5 bases, the J end by 8 bases, with 10 bases between. This CDR3 is 13 amino acids long. This CDR3 reads CASSLREYSPLHF. CDR3 nucleotide sequence: TGTGCCAGCAGTCTCCGGGAATATTCACCCCTCCACTTT.

V and J are TRBV28 and TRBJ2-6, with D unclear. Germline assignment: CDR1 MDHEN and CDR2 SYDVKM. Trimming cost V 7 bases and J 2 bases, with 18 bases left between them. The CDR3 consists of 17 residues. The CDR3 DNA is TGTGCCAGCATTCCTCTTAAGAGCGCCCCTGGGGCCAACGTCCTGACTTTC. Protein product: CASIPLKSAPGANVLTF.

The chain has TRBV10-3 and TRBJ1-2, with a possible D match to TRBD1 (6 bases). There are 14 residues in the CDR3. Germline CDR1 and CDR2: ENHRY and SYGVKD. Trimming pared 11 bases from V and 2 bases from J, leaving 18 bases between. The CDR3 spells CAQWGGQSNYGYTF. Written as DNA, the CDR3 is TGTGCCCAGTGGGGGGGGCAGTCCAACTATGGCTACACCTTC.

The rearrangement links TRBV29-1 to TRBJ2-3, with 7 nucleotides matching TRBD1. The germline V gene encodes CDR1 SQVTM and CDR2 ANQGSEA. This CDR3 spans 13 amino acids. V gave up 7 bases and J gave up 2 bases; unmatched junction bases: 6. The CDR3 loop reads CSGGTALTDTQYF. CDR3 nucleotide sequence: TGCAGCGGAGGGACAGCCCTCACAGATACGCAGTATTTT.

This sequence joins TRBV19 and TRBJ1-3, with 7 bases fitting TRBD1. CDR3 length: 15 amino acids. Germline loops: CDR1 LNHDA, CDR2 SQIVND (reference sequence). V gave up 5 bases and J gave up 3 bases; unmatched junction bases: 7. The CDR3 reads CASSETGDGGNTIYF. In DNA form, the CDR3 reads TGTGCCAGTAGTGAAACAGGGGATGGTGGAAACACCATATATTTT.

This clone was seen a handful of times. The chain uses TRBV7-9 and TRBJ1-1; no clear D gene. The germline gives CDR1 SEHNR, CDR2 FQNEAQ (reference sequence). This CDR3 has 14 amino acids. Trimming cost V 5 bases and J 0 bases, with 10 bases left between them. The CDR3 region is CASSTTRMNTEAFF. In DNA, the CDR3 is TGTGCCAGCAGCACGACACGTATGAACACTGAAGCTTTCTTT. The full variable domain, rest sourced from reference TRBV7-9 and TRBJ1-1, is DTGVSQNPRHKITKRGQNVTFRCDPISEHNRLYWYRQTLGQGPEFLTYFQNEAQLEKSRLLSDRFSAERPKGSFSTLEIQRTEQGDSAMYLCASSTTRMNTEAFFGQGTRLTVV.

CDR3 region: CSVDNRVTGEQFF. Here the CDR3 DNA reads TGCAGCGTTGACAACAGGGTAACGGGTGAGCAGTTCTTC. The chain recombines TRBV29-1 with TRBJ2-1, with D maybe TRBD1 (6 bases). V was cut by 3 bases and J by 9 bases, with 15 bases left in between. The CDR3 totals 13 residues. CDR1 SQVTM and CDR2 ANQGSEA come from the germline V gene.

The J gene is TRBJ2-3, the V gene TRBV27, with a weak D call TRBD1 (6 bases). CDR3 length: 16 residues. Looked up from germline, CDR1 is MNHEY and CDR2 is SMNVEV (reference sequence). V was trimmed by 4 bases and J by 0 bases, leaving 14 bases between them. CDR3 in amino acids: CASSSPRDTSTDTQYF. The CDR3 DNA sequence: TGTGCCAGCAGTTCCCCCCGGGACACCAGCACAGATACGCAGTATTTT.

This clone was recorded once. J is TRBJ2-7 and V is TRBV5-6; TRBD1 agrees at 8 bases. The CDR3 is made up of 14 amino acids. Trimming took 1 base from V and 6 from J; bases not matched to a gene: 6. Germline CDR1 is SGHDT and CDR2 is YYEEEE. CDR3 coding DNA: TGTGCCAGCAGCTTGAGGAACAGGGGGTTCGAGCAGTACTTC. Its translation is CASSLRNRGFEQYF.

This chain links TRBV6-4 with TRBJ2-7; weak D call: TRBD1 (5 bases). The CDR3 spans 14 residues. V was trimmed by 2 bases and J by 3 bases, leaving 11 bases between them. CDR1 is MRHNA and CDR2 is SNTAGT in the germline V gene. The CDR3 coding sequence is TGTGCCAGCAGTGACGTCCAGACAGACTACGAGCAGTACTTC. As protein: CASSDVQTDYEQYF.

Only one count was recorded for this clone. The rearrangement links TRBV27 to TRBJ1-4, with 12 nucleotides matching TRBD1. Trimming took 8 bases from V and 6 from J; bases not matched to a gene: 4. Looked up from germline, CDR1 is MNHEY and CDR2 is SMNVEV (reference sequence). CDR3 size: 14 residues. CDR3 in amino acids: CASGGTGGDEKLFF. The CDR3 DNA reads as TGTGCCAGCGGAGGGACAGGGGGCGATGAAAAACTGTTTTTT.

The rearrangement joins TRBV7-3 to TRBJ2-3; TRBD1 matches 11 bases. V dropped 5 bases and J dropped 5; count of bases not matched to a gene: 9. The germline gives CDR1 SGHTA, CDR2 FQGTGA. The CDR3 has 16 amino acids. The DNA for the CDR3 is TGTGCCAGCAGCATCAAATCCGGGACAGGGGGAGATACGCAGTATTTT. It translates to CASSIKSGTGGDTQYF.

The CDR3 coding sequence is TGTGCCACCAGTGACCCCGGGGAGGGGAATGAAAAACTGTTTTTT. Translated, it gives CATSDPGEGNEKLFF. The V call is TRBV24-1, the J call TRBJ1-4; the D gene is possibly TRBD1 (5 bases). CDR3 length: 15 amino acids. Germline V lookup: CDR1 KGHDR, CDR2 SFDVKD. With 4 bases removed from V and 5 bases from J, the gap between germline ends came to 13 bases.

The V and J genes are TRBV4-2 and TRBJ2-5; 7 nucleotides match TRBD1. This CDR3 is 14 amino acids long. Germline V CDR1 and CDR2: LGHNA, YNFKEQ. Trimming at V came to 1 base and at J to 5 bases, leaving 4 bases not matched to a gene. CDR3 DNA sequence: TGTGCCAGCAGCCAAGCGACAGGGTGGGAGACCCAGTACTTC. Translating gives CASSQATGWETQYF.

This clone was detected only once. This rearrangement joins TRBV6-6 to TRBJ1-2, with a tentative D call TRBD1 (6 bases). The CDR3 is 14 amino acids. Germline V gene lookup returns CDR1 MNHNY and CDR2 SVGAGI (reference sequence). V lost 6 bases to trimming and J lost 3 bases, with 14 bases between them. The CDR3 spells CASSGDRLDYGYTF. Here the CDR3 DNA reads TGTGCCAGCAGCGGAGACAGGCTGGACTATGGCTACACCTTC.

The gene calls are TRBV15 and TRBJ1-4, with 9 bases that match TRBD1. The CDR3 spans 16 residues. Germline V CDR1 and CDR2: LNHNV, YYDKDF (reference sequence). J was trimmed by 8 bases and V by 3 bases; bases with no gene match: 10. CDR3 sequence reads: CATSRALGGQGEKLFF. CDR3 nucleotide sequence: TGTGCCACCAGCAGGGCCTTGGGGGGACAGGGCGAAAAACTGTTTTTT.

The count of this clone is one. This chain connects TRBV5-4 to TRBJ2-7, with 8 bases identical to TRBD2. CDR3 length: 15 residues. The V gene end was trimmed by 4 bases and the J gene end by 3 bases; junction bases not matched to a gene: 9. Looked up from germline, CDR1 is SGHNT and CDR2 is YYREEE (reference sequence). The CDR3 region is CASSAGGGKVYEQYF. Written as DNA, the CDR3 is TGTGCCAGCAGCGCCGGGGGGGGAAAGGTCTACGAGCAGTACTTC.

The chain is built from TRBV29-1 and TRBJ1-1; a weak D match, TRBD1 (6 bases). Trimming took off 5 bases at V and 0 bases at J, with 13 bases between the two ends. The CDR3 totals 14 residues. Germline CDR1 and CDR2: SQVTM and ANQGSEA. The DNA of the CDR3 is TGCAGCGTTACAGGGCCCAATATGAACACTGAAGCTTTCTTT. As protein: CSVTGPNMNTEAFF.

This clone has more than one count but fewer than ten. V and J are TRBV10-1 and TRBJ1-3; unclear D gene. This CDR3 is 12 amino acids long. V lost 7 bases and J 4 bases, leaving 8 bases between the germline ends. Germline CDR1 is WNHNN and CDR2 is SYGVQD (reference sequence). CDR3 sequence: CASTENGNTIYF. In DNA form, the CDR3 reads TGCGCCAGCACCGAGAACGGAAACACCATATATTTT.